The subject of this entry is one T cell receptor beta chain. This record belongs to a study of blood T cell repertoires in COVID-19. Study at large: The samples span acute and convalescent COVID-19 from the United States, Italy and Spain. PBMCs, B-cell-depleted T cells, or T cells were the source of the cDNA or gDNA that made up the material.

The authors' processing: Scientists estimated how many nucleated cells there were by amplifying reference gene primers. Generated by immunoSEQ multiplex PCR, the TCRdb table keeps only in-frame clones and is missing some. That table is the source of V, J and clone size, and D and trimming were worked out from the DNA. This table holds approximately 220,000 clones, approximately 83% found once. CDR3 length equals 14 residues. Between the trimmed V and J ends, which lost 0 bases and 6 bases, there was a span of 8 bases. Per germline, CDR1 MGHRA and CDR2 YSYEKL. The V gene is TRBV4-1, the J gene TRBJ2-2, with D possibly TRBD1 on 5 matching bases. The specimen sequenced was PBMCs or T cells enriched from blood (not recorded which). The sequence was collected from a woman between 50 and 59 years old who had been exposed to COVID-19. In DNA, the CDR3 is TGCGCCAGCAGCCAAGATTCAGGGCCCGGGGAGCTGTTTTTT. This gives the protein CASSQDSGPGELFF.